This T cell receptor beta chain was identified in a study of T cell changes during pregnancy in multiple sclerosis. Per germline, CDR1 MNHEY and CDR2 SVGAGI. The CDR3 has 14 amino acids. V lost 6 bases, J lost 3 bases, and 5 bases stayed unmatched. Libraries were prepared by immunoSEQ multiplex PCR; TCRdb keeps only in-frame clonotypes and omits some of them. The data contain almost 35,000 clones, under 95% of them seen just once; the ten biggest clones take up around 4.5%. The chain couples TRBV6-5 to TRBJ1-3, with 7 positions matching TRBD1. The source of this sequence is a female donor in good health, enrolled as a control in a pregnancy study. The sample consisted of peripheral blood, taken in the second trimester of pregnancy. CDR3 DNA sequence: TGTGCCAGCAGGACCGGGGACAGTGGAAACACCATATATTTT. Protein product: CASRTGDSGNTIYF.